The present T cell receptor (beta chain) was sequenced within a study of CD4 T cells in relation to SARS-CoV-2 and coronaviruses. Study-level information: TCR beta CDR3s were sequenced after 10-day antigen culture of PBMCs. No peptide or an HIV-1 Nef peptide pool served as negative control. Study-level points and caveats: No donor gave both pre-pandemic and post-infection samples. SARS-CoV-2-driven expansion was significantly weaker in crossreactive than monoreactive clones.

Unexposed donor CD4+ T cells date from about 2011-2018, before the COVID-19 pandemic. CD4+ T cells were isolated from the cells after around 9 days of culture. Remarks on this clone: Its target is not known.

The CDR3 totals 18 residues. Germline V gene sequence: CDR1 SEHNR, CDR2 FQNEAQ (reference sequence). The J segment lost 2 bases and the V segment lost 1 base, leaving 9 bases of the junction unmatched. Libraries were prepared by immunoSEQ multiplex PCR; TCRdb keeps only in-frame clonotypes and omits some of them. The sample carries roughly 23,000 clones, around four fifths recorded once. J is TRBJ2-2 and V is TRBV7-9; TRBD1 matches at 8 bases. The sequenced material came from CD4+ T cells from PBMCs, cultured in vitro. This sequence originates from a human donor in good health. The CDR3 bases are TGTGCCAGCAGCTTAGGTATTCCGGGACAGGTAAACACCGGGGAGCTGTTTTTT. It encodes CASSLGIPGQVNTGELFF. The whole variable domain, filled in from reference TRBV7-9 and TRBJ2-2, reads DTGVSQNPRHKITKRGQNVTFRCDPISEHNRLYWYRQTLGQGPEFLTYFQNEAQLEKSRLLSDRFSAERPKGSFSTLEIQRTEQGDSAMYLCASSLGIPGQVNTGELFFGEGSRLTVL.